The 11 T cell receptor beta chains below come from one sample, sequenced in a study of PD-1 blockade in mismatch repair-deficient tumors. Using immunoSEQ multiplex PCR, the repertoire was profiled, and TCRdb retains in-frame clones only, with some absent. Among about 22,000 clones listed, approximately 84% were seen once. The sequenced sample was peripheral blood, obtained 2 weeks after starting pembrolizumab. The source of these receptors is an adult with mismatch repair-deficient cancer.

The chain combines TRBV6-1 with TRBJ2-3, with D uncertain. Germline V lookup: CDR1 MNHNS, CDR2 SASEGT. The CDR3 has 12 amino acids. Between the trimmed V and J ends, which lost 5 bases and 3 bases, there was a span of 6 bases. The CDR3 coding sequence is TGTGCCAGCAGTCTAGGGACAGATACGCAGTATTTT. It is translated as CASSLGTDTQYF.

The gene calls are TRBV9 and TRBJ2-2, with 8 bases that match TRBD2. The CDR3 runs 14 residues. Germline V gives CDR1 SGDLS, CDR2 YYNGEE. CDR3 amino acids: CDGVSGRATGELFF. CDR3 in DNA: TGTGACGGGGTGAGCGGGAGAGCTACCGGGGAGCTGTTTTTT. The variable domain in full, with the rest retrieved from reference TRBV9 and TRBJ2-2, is DSGVTQTPKHLITATGQRVTLRCSPRSGDLSVYWYQQSLDQGLQFLIQYYNGEERAKGNILERFSAQQFPDLHSELNLSSLELGDSALYFCDGVSGRATGELFFGEGSRLTVL.

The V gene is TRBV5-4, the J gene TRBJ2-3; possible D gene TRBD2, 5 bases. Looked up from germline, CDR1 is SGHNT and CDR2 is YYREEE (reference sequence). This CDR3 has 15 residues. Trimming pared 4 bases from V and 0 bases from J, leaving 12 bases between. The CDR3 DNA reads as TGTGCCAGCAGCCTAAGCGGACGAAGCACAGATACGCAGTATTTT. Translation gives CASSLSGRSTDTQYF.

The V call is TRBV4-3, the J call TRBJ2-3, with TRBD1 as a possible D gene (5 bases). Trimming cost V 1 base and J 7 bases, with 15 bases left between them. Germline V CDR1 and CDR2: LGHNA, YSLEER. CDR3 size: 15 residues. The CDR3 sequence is CASSQARQGFYTQYF. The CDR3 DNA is TGCGCCAGCAGCCAAGCTCGCCAGGGCTTTTATACGCAGTATTTT.

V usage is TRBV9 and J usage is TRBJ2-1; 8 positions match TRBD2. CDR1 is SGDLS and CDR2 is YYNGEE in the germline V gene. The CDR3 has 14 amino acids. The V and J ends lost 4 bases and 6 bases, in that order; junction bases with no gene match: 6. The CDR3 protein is CASSSSGRVNEQFF. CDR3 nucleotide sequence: TGTGCCAGCAGCTCTAGCGGGCGGGTCAATGAGCAGTTCTTC.

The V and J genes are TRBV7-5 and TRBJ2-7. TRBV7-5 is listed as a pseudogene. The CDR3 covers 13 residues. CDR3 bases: TGTGTCAGAAGCTTGGAAGGAACCTACGAGCAGTACTTC. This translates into CVRSLEGTYEQYF.

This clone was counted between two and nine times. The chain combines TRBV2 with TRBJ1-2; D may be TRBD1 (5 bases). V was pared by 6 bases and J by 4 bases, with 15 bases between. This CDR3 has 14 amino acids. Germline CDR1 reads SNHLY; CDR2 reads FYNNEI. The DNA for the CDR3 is TGTGCCAGCAGGGGGCAGACAGTCACCTATGGCTACACCTTC. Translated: CASRGQTVTYGYTF.

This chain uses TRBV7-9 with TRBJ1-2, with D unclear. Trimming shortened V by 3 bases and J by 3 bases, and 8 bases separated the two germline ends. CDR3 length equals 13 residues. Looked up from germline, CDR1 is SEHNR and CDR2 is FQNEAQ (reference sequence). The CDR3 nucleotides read TGTGCCAGCAGCTTCGGTGAGGACTATGGCTACACCTTC. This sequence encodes CASSFGEDYGYTF.

In DNA form, the CDR3 reads TGTGCCAGCAGGGCGTCAAGACAGGCCCACACTGAAGCTTTCTTT. Protein sequence: CASRASRQAHTEAFF. The V call is TRBV2, the J call TRBJ1-1; TRBD1 is a possible D gene (6 bases). The CDR3 spans 15 residues. V was pared by 6 bases and J by 3 bases, with 17 bases between. Germline lookup yields CDR1 SNHLY and CDR2 FYNNEI.

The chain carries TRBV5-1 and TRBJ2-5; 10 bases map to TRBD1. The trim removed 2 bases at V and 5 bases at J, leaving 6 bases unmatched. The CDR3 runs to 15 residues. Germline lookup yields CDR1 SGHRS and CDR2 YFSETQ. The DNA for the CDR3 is TGCGCCAGCAGCTTCACCGGGACAGGGGCCGAGACCCAGTACTTC. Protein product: CASSFTGTGAETQYF.

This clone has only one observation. The CDR3 DNA reads as TGTGCCAGCAGGCCCTGGGACGTCTATGGCTACACCTTC. It encodes CASRPWDVYGYTF. This sequence joins TRBV5-6 and TRBJ1-2, with a possible D match to TRBD1 (5 bases). Trimming stripped 5 bases from V and 4 bases from J, with 12 bases between. In germline, CDR1 is SGHDT, CDR2 YYEEEE. This CDR3 spans 13 amino acids.